This TCR beta chain was profiled in a study of T cells after yellow fever vaccination. Overall study context: Fractions containing few cells were prepared with SMART-Seq v4 Ultra Low Input. Study conclusions and caveats: Subsequent to the booster, the majority of primary-vaccination clones reappeared (around 96% CD4, approximately 90% CD8).

They built TCR cDNA with 5'RACE template switching, a step that put in a universal primer site and UMIs. TCRdb called the 5' RACE reads again in MiXCR, with one record for every CDR3 protein. Here the sample spans 250,000 to 400,000 distinct CDR3 sequences, 3.5% to 4.5% being singletons. This clonotype was detected ten times or more. The target antigen is unknown. The origin of this receptor is a man younger than 35 who received the YFV17D yellow fever vaccine. Sequencing was performed on PBMCs, taken 15 days after the yellow fever booster vaccination.

The CDR3 region is CASRDVLGDVTQYF. The CDR3 DNA reads TGTGCCAGCAGGGATGTACTGGGGGATGTGACCCAGTACTTC. The chain uses TRBV7-2 and TRBJ2-5; either TRBD1 or TRBD2 may fit D (5 bases each). Trimming took 6 bases from V and 7 from J, leaving 18 bases between them. Germline V CDR1 and CDR2: SGHTA, FQGNSA. The length of the CDR3 is 14 residues.